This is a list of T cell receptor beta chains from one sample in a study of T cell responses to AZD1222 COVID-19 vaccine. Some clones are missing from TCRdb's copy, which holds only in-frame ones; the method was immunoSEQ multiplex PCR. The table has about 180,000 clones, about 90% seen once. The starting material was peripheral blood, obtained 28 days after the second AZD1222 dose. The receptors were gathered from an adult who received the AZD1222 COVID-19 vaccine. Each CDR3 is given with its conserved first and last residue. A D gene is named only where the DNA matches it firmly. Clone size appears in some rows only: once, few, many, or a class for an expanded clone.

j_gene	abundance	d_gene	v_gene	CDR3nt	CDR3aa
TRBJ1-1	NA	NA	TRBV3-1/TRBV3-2	TGTGCCAGCAGCCGAAGAAACACTGAAGCTTTCTTT	CASSRRNTEAFF
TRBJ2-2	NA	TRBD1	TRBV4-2	TGTGCCAGCAGCCAAGAAGGGAGAACAGGGGTAACCGGGGAGCTGTTTTTT	CASSQEGRTGVTGELFF
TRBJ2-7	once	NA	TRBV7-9	TGTGCCAGCAGCTTAGAGGGCAGGGTAGTCGAGCAGTACTTC	CASSLEGRVVEQYF
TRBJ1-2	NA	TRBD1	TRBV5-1	TGCGCCAGCAGCTTGGGGACAGGGGGCTTCTCTAACTATGGCTACACCTTC	CASSLGTGGFSNYGYTF
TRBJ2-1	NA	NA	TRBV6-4	TGTGCCAGCAGTGAGCAGGGGGGTAATGAGCAGTTCTTC	CASSEQGGNEQFF
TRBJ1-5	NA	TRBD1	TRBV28	TGTGCCAGCAGTTTATCCAGGGGGGCCCATCAGCCCCAGCATTTT	CASSLSRGAHQPQHF
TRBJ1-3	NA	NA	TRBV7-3	TGTGCCAGCAGCCCCTCTGGGGCAGGGCTCAATGGAAACACCATATATTTT	CASSPSGAGLNGNTIYF
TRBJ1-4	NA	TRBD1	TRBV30	TGTGCCTGGAGTCCGGGACAGGGCGCTAATGAAAAACTGTTTTTT	CAWSPGQGANEKLFF
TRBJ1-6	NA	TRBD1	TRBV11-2	TGTGCCAGCAGCTCCGGACAGGGCTTATATTCACCCCTCCACTTT	CASSSGQGLYSPLHF
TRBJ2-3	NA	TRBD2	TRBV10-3	TGTGCCATCTCTAAGGCTAGCGGGTCCCAAGGGGATACGCAGTATTTT	CAISKASGSQGDTQYF
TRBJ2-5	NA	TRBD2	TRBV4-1	TGCGCCAGCAGCCAAGGCCGTAGCGGGGGGCGACAAGAGACCCAGTACTTC	CASSQGRSGGRQETQYF
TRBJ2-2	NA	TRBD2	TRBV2	TGTGCCAGCAGGGACGGACTAGCCGGCACCGGGGAGCTGTTTTTT	CASRDGLAGTGELFF
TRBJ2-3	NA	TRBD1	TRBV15	TGTGCCACCAGCAGAGTTGGGACAGGGATCAATGGGGATACGCAGTATTTT	CATSRVGTGINGDTQYF
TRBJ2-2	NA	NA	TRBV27	TGTGCCAGCAGTTTCAGCACCATCACCGGGGAGCTGTTTTTT	CASSFSTITGELFF
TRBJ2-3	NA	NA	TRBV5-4	TGTGCCAGCAGCCCTCAGGGGAGCACAGATACGCAGTATTTT	CASSPQGSTDTQYF
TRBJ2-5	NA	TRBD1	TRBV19	TGTGCCAGTGCCAGAACCGGGACAGGACGAGAGACCCAGTACTTC	CASARTGTGRETQYF
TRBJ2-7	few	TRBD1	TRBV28	TGTGCCAGCAGTTCCGGGACAGGACTACACGAGCAGTACTTC	CASSSGTGLHEQYF
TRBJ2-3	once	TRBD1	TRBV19	TGTGCCAGTACCGACAGGGGGCTCACAGATACGCAGTATTTT	CASTDRGLTDTQYF
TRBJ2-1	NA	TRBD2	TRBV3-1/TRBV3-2	TGTGCCAGCAGCCAACCACTAGCGGGAGCCTACAATGAGCAGTTCTTC	CASSQPLAGAYNEQFF
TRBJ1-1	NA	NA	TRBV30	TGTGCCTGGAGCGGGGGTGGTATGAACACTGAAGCTTTCTTT	CAWSGGGMNTEAFF
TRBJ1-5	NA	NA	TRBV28	TGTGCCAGCAGTTTAGGTTTTCAGCCCCAGCATTTT	CASSLGFQPQHF
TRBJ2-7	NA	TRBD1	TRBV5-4	TGTGCCAGCAGCCCCGGGACAGGGGTTCACTACGAGCAGTACTTC	CASSPGTGVHYEQYF
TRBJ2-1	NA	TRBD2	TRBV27	TGTGCCAGCAGTTTCCTTTCTACTAGCGGGACGGGGAATGAGCAGTTCTTC	CASSFLSTSGTGNEQFF
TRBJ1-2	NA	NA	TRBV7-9	TGTGCCAGCAGCTCCAGGAACTATGGCTACACCTTC	CASSSRNYGYTF
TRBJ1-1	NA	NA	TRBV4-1	TGCGCCAGCAGCCACAACACTAACACTGAAGCTTTCTTT	CASSHNTNTEAFF
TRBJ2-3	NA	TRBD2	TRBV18	TGTGCCAGTACGCTTTCTAGCGGGGGGCTCACAGATACGCAGTATTTT	CASTLSSGGLTDTQYF
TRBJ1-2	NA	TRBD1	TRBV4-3	TGCGCCAGCAGCCAAGATTGGGGACAGGACTATGGCTACACCTTC	CASSQDWGQDYGYTF
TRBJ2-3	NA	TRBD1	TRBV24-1	TGTGCCACCAGTGATTTCGCCGGGACAGGGGGCACAGATACGCAGTATTTT	CATSDFAGTGGTDTQYF
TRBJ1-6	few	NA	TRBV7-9	TGTGCCAGCAGCTTAGGAGGGGCGGACAATTCACCCCTCCACTTT	CASSLGGADNSPLHF
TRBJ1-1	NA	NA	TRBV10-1	TGCGCCAGCCTTCCAGGGGACACTGAAGCTTTCTTT	CASLPGDTEAFF
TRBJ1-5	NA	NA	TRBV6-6	TGTGCCAGCAGTTACGGGGTAAGACAGCCCCAGCATTTT	CASSYGVRQPQHF
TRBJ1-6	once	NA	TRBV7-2	TGTGCCAGCAGTGGGGGGGGCAGTAATAATTCACCCCTCCACTTT	CASSGGGSNNSPLHF
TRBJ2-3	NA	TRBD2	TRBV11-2	TGTGCCAGCAGCCCGGGACTAGCGGGGATTAGCACAGATACGCAGTATTTT	CASSPGLAGISTDTQYF
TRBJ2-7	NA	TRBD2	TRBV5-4	TGTGCCAGCAGCATAGAGCGGGAGGGAGGCTACGAGCAGTACTTC	CASSIEREGGYEQYF
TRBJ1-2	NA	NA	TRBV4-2	TGTGCCAGCAGCCAAGTCACCTACTACACCTTC	CASSQVTYYTF
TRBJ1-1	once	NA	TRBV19	TGTGCCAGTAGTATCGGCGAGTACACTGAAGCTTTCTTT	CASSIGEYTEAFF
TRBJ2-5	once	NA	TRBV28	TGTGCCAGCAGCCTAGTACAAGAGACCCAGTACTTC	CASSLVQETQYF
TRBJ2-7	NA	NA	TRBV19	TGTGCCAGTAATCCGGGACAAAGGCCCCTCGAGCAGTACTTC	CASNPGQRPLEQYF
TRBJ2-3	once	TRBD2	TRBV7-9	TGTGCCAGCAGCTTAGTTGGGGGAGGGGGCACAGATACGCAGTATTTT	CASSLVGGGGTDTQYF
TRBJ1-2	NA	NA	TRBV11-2	TGTGCCAGCAGCCAAGGGACGGCCTCTAACTATGGCTACACCTTC	CASSQGTASNYGYTF
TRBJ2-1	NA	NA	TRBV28	TGTGCCAGCAGCCAGGGTGCGAAAGGGCAGTTCTTC	CASSQGAKGQFF
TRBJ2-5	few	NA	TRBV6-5	TGTGCCAGCAGCGGACATTTACAAGAGACCCAGTACTTC	CASSGHLQETQYF